This T cell receptor beta chain comes out of a study of cytomegalovirus exposure and HLA in healthy donors. Whole-study findings and limits: Most subjects' HLA-A and HLA-B alleles were reportedly predicted from TCR beta sequences.

Donors were ostensibly healthy at sampling, although undocumented immune exposures were probable. This PCR relied on a set of 60 Vbeta primers and 13 Jbeta primers. TCRdb's copy holds only in-frame clones and misses some; the assay was immunoSEQ multiplex PCR. The sample lists 200,000 to 250,000 clones, around 80% seen once, with 5% to 6% in the top ten. Comments on this clone: The antigen is not known.

The CDR3 has 14 amino acids. Per germline, CDR1 LNHDA and CDR2 SQIVND (reference sequence). The V end was cut by 7 bases, the J end by 7 bases, with 19 bases between. Sequencing was done on a sample of PBMCs. The chain has TRBV19 and TRBJ1-2; tentatively, D is TRBD1 (6 bases). This receptor was taken from a middle-aged woman in good health and CMV-seropositive. CDR3: CASTFGGGFRGYTF. In DNA, the CDR3 is TGTGCCAGTACTTTTGGGGGCGGATTCCGTGGCTACACCTTC. The full variable domain, completed using reference TRBV19 and TRBJ1-2, is DGGITQSPKYLFRKEGQNVTLSCEQNLNHDAMYWYRQDPGQGLRLIYYSQIVNDFQKGDIAEGYSVSREKKESFPLTVTSAQKNPTAFYLCASTFGGGFRGYTFGSGTRLTVV.